Below, one T cell receptor (beta chain) is given with its context. Its antigen is undetermined. Primers included in the PCR were 60 Vbeta and 13 Jbeta primers. The assay was immunoSEQ multiplex PCR, and TCRdb's table has in-frame clones only and misses some. This repertoire shows about 99,000 clones, roughly 70% found once; its top ten account for around 3.5%. This sample was included in a study of cytomegalovirus exposure and HLA in healthy donors. Study findings and constraints: Upon later analysis, HLA-associated TCR beta chains proved more clonally expanded than other, equally common chains. Productive rates of about 87% or about 30% were seen for most TCR beta V segments in an earlier analysis.

The length of the CDR3 is 15 residues. Trimming took 5 bases from V and 7 from J; bases not matched to a gene: 11. Germline V gene lookup returns CDR1 SGHAT and CDR2 FQDESV (reference sequence). Sequenced sample: PBMCs. This TCR was recovered from a woman aged 50 to 60 in good health and CMV-seronegative. The chain combines TRBV11-1 with TRBJ2-1, with TRBD1 identical over 7 bases. CDR3 amino acids: CASSHLRDRTNEQFF. The CDR3 DNA reads as TGTGCCAGCAGCCATCTCCGGGACAGAACAAATGAGCAGTTCTTC.